This is a list of T cell receptor beta chains from one sample in a study of vaccination and CD4 T cells after COVID-19. These receptors are not linked to any known antigen. TCRdb reprocessed the PCR reads via MiXCR and lists one record per CDR3 protein. The profile covers about 12,000 distinct CDR3 sequences, with about 50% appearing a single time and roughly 14% taken by the ten largest. The sequencing input was CD4+ T cells from blood, cultured in vitro. The receptors originated from a human donor who had recovered from COVID-19. Both conserved end residues are part of each CDR3. A D gene is named only where the DNA matches it firmly. Clone sizes are given selectively: once, few, many, or a class where the clone is expanded.

V gene	clone size	CDR3 length	J gene	D gene	CDR3 protein	CDR3 DNA
TRBV6-5	few	14	TRBJ1-1	-	CASSSRGFGTEAFF	TGTGCCAGCAGTTCCCGGGGATTTGGCACTGAAGCTTTCTTT
TRBV20-1	-	12	TRBJ1-2	TRBD1	CSAVGQADGYTF	TGCAGTGCTGTAGGACAGGCGGATGGCTACACCTTC
TRBV5-8	few	16	TRBJ2-7	TRBD1	CASSQMNGQGYYEQYF	TGTGCCAGCAGCCAAATGAATGGACAGGGATACTACGAGCAGTACTTC
TRBV7-2	few	15	TRBJ2-3	-	CASSPRGRGTDTQYF	TGTGCCAGCAGCCCACGGGGCAGGGGCACAGATACGCAGTATTTT
TRBV6-2/TRBV6-3	-	15	TRBJ1-1	TRBD1	CASRPGTVLRTEAFF	TGTGCCAGCAGACCCGGGACAGTCCTTCGCACTGAAGCTTTCTTT
TRBV6-1	-	12	TRBJ1-2	-	CASSERVYGYTF	TGTGCCAGCTCGGAGCGTGTCTATGGCTACACCTTC
TRBV7-8	-	14	TRBJ2-5	-	CASSLDRGAETQYF	TGTGCCAGCAGCTTAGATAGGGGAGCAGAGACCCAGTACTTC
TRBV10-3	few	13	TRBJ2-7	TRBD2	CAISGGASYEQYF	TGTGCCATCAGCGGGGGGGCCTCCTACGAGCAGTACTTC
TRBV20-1	few	17	TRBJ2-1	TRBD2	CSARPQRSGGPNHEQFF	TGCAGTGCTAGGCCACAGAGGAGCGGGGGCCCGAACCATGAGCAGTTCTTC
TRBV2	-	13	TRBJ2-2	TRBD2	CASSGRVTGELFF	TGTGCCAGCAGCGGGAGGGTTACCGGGGAGCTGTTTTTT
TRBV10-1	-	15	TRBJ2-2	-	CASSEAGMSTGELFF	TGCGCCAGCAGTGAAGCAGGGATGAGTACCGGGGAGCTGTTTTTT
TRBV7-2	-	13	TRBJ2-3	-	CASSFVRGDTQYF	TGTGCCAGCAGCTTCGTCAGGGGAGATACGCAGTATTTT
TRBV11-3	-	12	TRBJ1-3	-	CASSLAGNTIYF	TGTGCCAGCAGCTTAGCCGGAAACACCATATATTTT
TRBV27	-	15	TRBJ2-1	-	CASSPSDRYHNEQFF	TGTGCCAGCAGCCCGAGCGACAGGTACCACAATGAGCAGTTCTTC
TRBV5-6	-	15	TRBJ1-6	-	CASSFNYVGNSPLHF	TGTGCCAGCAGCTTCAATTACGTGGGGAATTCACCCCTCCACTTT